This is a list of T cell receptor beta chains from one sample in a study of cytomegalovirus exposure and HLA in healthy donors. Using immunoSEQ multiplex PCR, the repertoire was profiled, and TCRdb retains in-frame clones only, with some absent. The sample records about 140,000 clones, around 10% being singletons. The sequencing sample was made of PBMCs. Receptors originate from a woman in her thirties or forties in good health and CMV-seropositive. Both conserved end residues are part of each CDR3. Rows may omit the clone size; those that give it use once, few, many or a size class.

NA	TRBV19	TRBJ2-4	CASSMGIRLAGQKNIQYF
NA	TRBV5-8	TRBJ1-2	CASATRGLTYGYTF
few	TRBV2	TRBJ2-3	CASSEALRQGAADTQYF
few	TRBV25-1	TRBJ2-5	CASSVLHGGRETQYF
NA	TRBV6-6	TRBJ1-1	CASSYPQDEAFF
few	TRBV29-1	TRBJ2-1	CSVGTSDVYNEQFF
NA	TRBV29-1	TRBJ2-1	CSVVGDTYSYNEQFF
NA	TRBV20-1	TRBJ1-2	CSANSWYGYTF
NA	TRBV19	TRBJ1-1	CASSIDWASMNTEAFF
NA	TRBV7-6	TRBJ2-3	CASSQGTGSTDTQYF
NA	TRBV9	TRBJ1-6	CASSAAGGTGLSPLHF
few	TRBV2	TRBJ2-7	CASIAGTGVHEQYF
NA	TRBV11-2	TRBJ1-1	CASSLGGSTGLFEAFF
few	TRBV5-6	TRBJ1-6	CASSLAGDSPLHF